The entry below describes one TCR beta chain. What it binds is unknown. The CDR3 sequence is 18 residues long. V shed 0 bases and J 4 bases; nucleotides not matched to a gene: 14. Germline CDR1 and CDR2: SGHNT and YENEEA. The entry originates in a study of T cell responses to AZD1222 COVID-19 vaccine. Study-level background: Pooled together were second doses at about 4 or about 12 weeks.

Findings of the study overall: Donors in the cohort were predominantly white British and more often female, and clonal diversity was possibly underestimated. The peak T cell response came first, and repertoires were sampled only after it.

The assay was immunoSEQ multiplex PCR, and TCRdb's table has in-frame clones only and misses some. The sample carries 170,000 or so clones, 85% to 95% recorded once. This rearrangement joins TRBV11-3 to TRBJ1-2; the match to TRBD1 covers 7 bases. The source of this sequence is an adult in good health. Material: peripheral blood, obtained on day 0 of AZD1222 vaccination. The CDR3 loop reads CASSLDPGQASVGYGYTF. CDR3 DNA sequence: TGTGCCAGCAGCTTAGATCCCGGACAGGCTTCAGTAGGCTATGGCTACACCTTC.